Listed below are T cell receptor beta chains from one sample, sequenced in a study of blood T cell repertoires in COVID-19. TCRdb's copy holds only in-frame clones and misses some; the assay was immunoSEQ multiplex PCR. Altogether under 250,000 clones are present, around 82% being singletons, with the ten largest covering about 8.9%. Sequenced sample: peripheral blood. The source is a woman in her 50s with acute or convalescent COVID-19. Both conserved end residues are part of each CDR3. The D gene is left open where the match is weak. Rows give clone size only sometimes, using once, few, many, or a class for an expanded clone.

V gene	J gene	clone size	D gene	CDR3 DNA	CDR3 protein
TRBV6-5	TRBJ1-5	.	.	TGTGCCACCCGACGCATTAAGGGGAATCAGCCCCAGCATTTT	CATRRIKGNQPQHF
TRBV7-2	TRBJ2-7	.	.	TGTGCCAGCAGCTTAGTGGGTTCTGCAGGGTACGAGCAGTACTTC	CASSLVGSAGYEQYF
TRBV12-5	TRBJ1-2	.	TRBD1	TGTGCTAGTGGTTTGGTAGGGGGCCAGGGGCACTATGGCTACACCTTC	CASGLVGGQGHYGYTF
TRBV6-5	TRBJ2-3	.	TRBD2	TGTGCCATCTTAGGACTAGCCTCAGATACGCAGTATTTT	CAILGLASDTQYF
TRBV6-6	TRBJ2-7	once	TRBD2	TGTGCCACTACCGGGACTAACGTCCTGTACTTC	CATTGTNVLYF
TRBV14	TRBJ1-2	.	.	TGTGCCAGCAGTCCAGGGTATCGCTATGGCTACACCTTC	CASSPGYRYGYTF
TRBV6-5	TRBJ2-3	.	.	TGTGCCAGCCAAAGGGGCAACACAGATACGCAGTATTTT	CASQRGNTDTQYF
TRBV7-6	TRBJ1-2	.	.	TGTGCCAGCAGCCCCGGGACTCCTACCGGCACGGCTAACTATGGCTACACCTTC	CASSPGTPTGTANYGYTF
TRBV6-5	TRBJ2-1	.	.	TGTGCCAGCAGCCAACCGGGACTCCGGGATGAGCAGTTCTTC	CASSQPGLRDEQFF
TRBV7-9	TRBJ2-6	few	TRBD2	TGTGCCAGCAGCTTACCTAGCGGGAGGGCAGGGGCCAACGTCCTGACTTTC	CASSLPSGRAGANVLTF
TRBV20-1	TRBJ2-3	.	TRBD2	TGCAGTGCTAGTCGAGGGAGGGGCGCAGATACGCAGTATTTT	CSASRGRGADTQYF
TRBV14	TRBJ2-3	.	.	TGTGCCAGCAGCCAAGCTCCAGGTCACCGCACAGATACGCAGTATTTT	CASSQAPGHRTDTQYF
TRBV5-5	TRBJ2-7	.	.	TGTGCCAGCAGCGCTACCTACGAGCAGTACTTC	CASSATYEQYF
TRBV6-6	TRBJ2-5	.	.	TGTGCCAGCAGTCCCAGAGGCTCTAGTGGTGAAGAGACCCAGTACTTC	CASSPRGSSGEETQYF
TRBV3-1/TRBV3-2	TRBJ2-6	.	TRBD1	TGTGCCAGCAGCCAACCCACAGGGGGCGCTGGGTTTGGGGCCAACGTCCTGACTTTC	CASSQPTGGAGFGANVLTF
TRBV2	TRBJ2-3	.	TRBD1	TGTGCCGGGAAGAGACAGGGTTCTACAGATACGCAGTATTTT	CAGKRQGSTDTQYF
TRBV11-3	TRBJ2-3	.	TRBD2	TGTGCCAGCAGTCTTAGCGGGAGGGCCGACACAGATACGCAGTATTTT	CASSLSGRADTDTQYF
TRBV7-2	TRBJ2-2	.	.	TGTGCCAGCAGCCTCAGGGGACCGAACACCGGGGAGCTGTTTTTT	CASSLRGPNTGELFF
TRBV2	TRBJ2-7	.	TRBD2	TGTGCCAGCAGTGAAGTTAGCGGGACTATCTACGAGCAGTACTTC	CASSEVSGTIYEQYF
TRBV19	TRBJ2-3	few	TRBD2	TGTGCCAGTACCATAGCGGGGGTGACAGATACGCAGTATTTT	CASTIAGVTDTQYF
TRBV5-4	TRBJ2-4	few	.	TGTGCCAGCAGCTTTGGGGGCATCGAAAACATTCAGTACTTC	CASSFGGIENIQYF
TRBV18	TRBJ1-3	.	.	TGTGCCAGCGCCCGCAGGGGAAACTCTGGAAACACCATATATTTT	CASARRGNSGNTIYF
TRBV7-9	TRBJ2-7	.	.	TGTGCCAGCAGCAGCAGCGGTCACGACGAGCAGTACTTC	CASSSSGHDEQYF
TRBV21-1	TRBJ2-7	few	.	TGTGCCAGCAGCAAAGCGCTACATCCCCGAGCCGGGACTAGCGGTATTCCCCTCTACGAGCAGTACTTC	CASSKALHPRAGTSGIPLYEQYF
TRBV6-5	TRBJ1-2	once	TRBD1	TGTGCCACCACCATAAGACAGGGAAGTGGCTACACCTTC	CATTIRQGSGYTF
TRBV28	TRBJ2-5	.	TRBD2	TGTGCCAGCAGTTTAACGACTAGCGGGAGGGCCCGTGGACTAGAGACCCAGTACTTC	CASSLTTSGRARGLETQYF